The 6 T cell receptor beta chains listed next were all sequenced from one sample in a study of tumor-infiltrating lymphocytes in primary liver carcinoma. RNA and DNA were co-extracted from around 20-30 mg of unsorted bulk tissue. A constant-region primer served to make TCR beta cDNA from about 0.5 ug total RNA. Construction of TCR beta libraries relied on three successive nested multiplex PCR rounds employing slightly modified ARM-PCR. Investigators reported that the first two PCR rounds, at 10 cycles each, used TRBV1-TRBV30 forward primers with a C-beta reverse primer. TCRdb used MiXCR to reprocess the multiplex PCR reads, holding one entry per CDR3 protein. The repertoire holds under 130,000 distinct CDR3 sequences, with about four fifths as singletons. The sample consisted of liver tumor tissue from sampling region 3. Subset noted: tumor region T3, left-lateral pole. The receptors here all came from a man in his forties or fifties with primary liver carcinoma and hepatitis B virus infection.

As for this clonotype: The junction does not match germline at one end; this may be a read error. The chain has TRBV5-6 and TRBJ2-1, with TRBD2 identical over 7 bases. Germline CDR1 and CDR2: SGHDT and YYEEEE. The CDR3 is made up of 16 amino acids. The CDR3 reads CASSLVAGARGNEQLF. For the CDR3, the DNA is TGTGCCAGCAGCTTGGTTGCGGGAGCTAGGGGCAATGAGCAGCTCTTC. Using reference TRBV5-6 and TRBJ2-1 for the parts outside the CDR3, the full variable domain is DAGVTQSPTHLIKTRGQQVTLRCSPKSGHDTVSWYQQALGQGPQFIFQYYEEEERQRGNFPDRFSGHQFPNYSSELNVNALLLGDSALYLCASSLVAGARGNEQLFGPGTRLTVL.

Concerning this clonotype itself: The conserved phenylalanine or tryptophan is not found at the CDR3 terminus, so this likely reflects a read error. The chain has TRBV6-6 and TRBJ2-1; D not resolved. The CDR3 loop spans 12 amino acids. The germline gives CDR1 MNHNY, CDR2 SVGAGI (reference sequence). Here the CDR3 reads CASSYVGYEQFS. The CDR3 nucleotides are TGTGCCAGTAGTTACGTAGGTTATGAGCAGTTCTCC.

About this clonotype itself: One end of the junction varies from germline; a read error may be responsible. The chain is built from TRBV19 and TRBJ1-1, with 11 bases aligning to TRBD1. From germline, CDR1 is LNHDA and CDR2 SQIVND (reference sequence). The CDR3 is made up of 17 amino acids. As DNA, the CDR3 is TGTGCCAGTCGCACCCGGGGACAGGGGGATCTGAGCACTGAAGCTTACTTT. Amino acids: CASRTRGQGDLSTEAYF.

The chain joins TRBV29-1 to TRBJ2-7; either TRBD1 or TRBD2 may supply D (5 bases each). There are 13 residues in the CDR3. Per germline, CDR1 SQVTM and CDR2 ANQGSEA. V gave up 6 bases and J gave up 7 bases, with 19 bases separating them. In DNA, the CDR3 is TGCAGCGTATCCGGGACGGGGAGAGGAGAGCAGTACTTC. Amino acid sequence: CSVSGTGRGEQYF.

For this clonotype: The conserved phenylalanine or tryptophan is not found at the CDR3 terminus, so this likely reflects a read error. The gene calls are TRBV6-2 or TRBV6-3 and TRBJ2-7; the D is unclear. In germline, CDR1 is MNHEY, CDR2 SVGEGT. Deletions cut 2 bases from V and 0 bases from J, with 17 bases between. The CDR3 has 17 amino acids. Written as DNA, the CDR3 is TGTGCCAGCAGTTACCCGATCGAGCTCCTTAGCTCCTACGAGCAGTACCTC. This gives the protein CASSYPIELLSSYEQYL.

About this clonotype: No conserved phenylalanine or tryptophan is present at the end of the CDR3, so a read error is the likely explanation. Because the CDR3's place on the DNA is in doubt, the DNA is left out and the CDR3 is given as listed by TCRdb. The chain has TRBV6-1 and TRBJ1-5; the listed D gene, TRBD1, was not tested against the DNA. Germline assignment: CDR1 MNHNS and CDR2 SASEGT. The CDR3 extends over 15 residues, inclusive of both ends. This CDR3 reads CASSWDSFSNQPRHI.